Listed below are T cell receptor beta chains from one sample, sequenced in a study of shared clonotypes between healthy human individuals. The protocol was immunoSEQ multiplex PCR, while the TCRdb copy is restricted to in-frame clones and leaves out a portion. The sample consists of 1,500,000 or so clones, roughly 98.5% of them appearing once. Sequencing input: naive CD4+ T cells sorted from blood. Every receptor here comes from a man between 25 and 39 years old in good health. The CDR3 runs from the conserved cysteine through the conserved F or W. The D gene is left open where the match is weak. Size values are once, few and many counts, or a class for expanded clones, and some rows have none.

v_gene: TRBV9; abundance: .; j_gene: TRBJ2-1; d_gene: TRBD2; CDR3nt: TGTGCCAGCAGCGTGGCGGGAGGGCCGATTGGGTCCTACAATGAGCAGTTCTTC; CDR3aa: CASSVAGGPIGSYNEQFF
v_gene: TRBV9; abundance: .; j_gene: TRBJ1-5; d_gene: .; CDR3nt: TGTGCCAGCAGCCGAGACAGCAATCAGCCCCAGCATTTT; CDR3aa: CASSRDSNQPQHF
v_gene: TRBV20-1; abundance: .; j_gene: TRBJ2-1; d_gene: .; CDR3nt: TGCAGTGCTCCTTGGGGGGATGAGCAGTTCTTC; CDR3aa: CSAPWGDEQFF
v_gene: TRBV5-1; abundance: once; j_gene: TRBJ2-2; d_gene: .; CDR3nt: TGCGCCAGCAGCTTGGCGCAGACGAACACCGGGGAGCTGTTTTTT; CDR3aa: CASSLAQTNTGELFF
v_gene: TRBV11-1; abundance: .; j_gene: TRBJ1-1; d_gene: .; CDR3nt: TGTGCCAGCAGCCCCCTGGCGGCAGGCACTGAAGCTTTCTTT; CDR3aa: CASSPLAAGTEAFF
v_gene: TRBV27; abundance: .; j_gene: TRBJ1-5; d_gene: .; CDR3nt: TGTGCCAGCAGTCCAGAGGGCTATAGCAATCAGCCCCAGCATTTT; CDR3aa: CASSPEGYSNQPQHF
v_gene: TRBV7-8; abundance: once; j_gene: TRBJ1-5; d_gene: .; CDR3nt: TGTGCCAGCAGCTTAGGGACCGGCAATCAGCCCCAGCATTTT; CDR3aa: CASSLGTGNQPQHF
v_gene: TRBV6-5; abundance: .; j_gene: TRBJ1-3; d_gene: TRBD1; CDR3nt: TGTGCCAGCAGTCGGACAGGGGACTCTGGAAACACCATATATTTT; CDR3aa: CASSRTGDSGNTIYF
v_gene: TRBV29-1; abundance: .; j_gene: TRBJ2-5; d_gene: .; CDR3nt: TGCAGCGTTGAAGATCACGGACTACTACCTCGGGGGACCCAGTACTTC; CDR3aa: CSVEDHGLLPRGTQYF
v_gene: TRBV15; abundance: .; j_gene: TRBJ2-6; d_gene: TRBD1; CDR3nt: TGTGCCACCAGCAGGTTCTCGGGACAGGGGACTGGGGCCAACGTCCTGACTTTC; CDR3aa: CATSRFSGQGTGANVLTF
v_gene: TRBV5-6; abundance: .; j_gene: TRBJ1-5; d_gene: .; CDR3nt: TGTGCCAGCAGCTTGGGGCCAGGGGATCAGCCCCAGCATTTT; CDR3aa: CASSLGPGDQPQHF
v_gene: TRBV5-4; abundance: .; j_gene: TRBJ2-7; d_gene: .; CDR3nt: TGTGCCAGCAGCTTAGAAGGGCTCGAGCAGTACTTC; CDR3aa: CASSLEGLEQYF
v_gene: TRBV2; abundance: .; j_gene: TRBJ2-7; d_gene: .; CDR3nt: TGTGCCAGCCGAGGTGACACCTACGAGCAGTACTTC; CDR3aa: CASRGDTYEQYF
v_gene: TRBV28; abundance: .; j_gene: TRBJ2-1; d_gene: .; CDR3nt: TGTGCCAGCAGCACCAATGAGCAGTTCTTC; CDR3aa: CASSTNEQFF
v_gene: TRBV6-4; abundance: .; j_gene: TRBJ2-2; d_gene: .; CDR3nt: TGTGCCAGCAGAGCCGGGACGGGGAACACCGGGGAGCTGTTTTTT; CDR3aa: CASRAGTGNTGELFF
v_gene: TRBV5-5; abundance: .; j_gene: TRBJ1-5; d_gene: .; CDR3nt: TGTGCCAGCAGCCCCAAGCGAGAGTCTAACAATCAGCCCCAGCATTTT; CDR3aa: CASSPKRESNNQPQHF
v_gene: TRBV6-1; abundance: .; j_gene: TRBJ2-7; d_gene: TRBD1; CDR3nt: TGTGCCAGCAGTGAGGGACAGGGGGCATGGGAGCAGTACTTC; CDR3aa: CASSEGQGAWEQYF
v_gene: TRBV28; abundance: .; j_gene: TRBJ1-3; d_gene: .; CDR3nt: TGTGCCAGCAGCCCCCCCCGGGACACCATATATTTT; CDR3aa: CASSPPRDTIYF
v_gene: TRBV7-2; abundance: .; j_gene: TRBJ1-2; d_gene: TRBD1; CDR3nt: TGTGCCAGCAGCTTGGACAGGGCGGCTTATGGCTACACCTTC; CDR3aa: CASSLDRAAYGYTF
v_gene: TRBV5-1; abundance: .; j_gene: TRBJ2-3; d_gene: .; CDR3nt: TGCGCCAGCGGACTAAACGTTGGTGGCACAGATACGCAGTATTTT; CDR3aa: CASGLNVGGTDTQYF
v_gene: TRBV18; abundance: .; j_gene: TRBJ2-6; d_gene: .; CDR3nt: TGTGCCAGCTCACCCCTAGACATCGGGGCCAACGTCCTGACTTTC; CDR3aa: CASSPLDIGANVLTF
v_gene: TRBV5-1; abundance: .; j_gene: TRBJ2-7; d_gene: .; CDR3nt: TGCGCCAGCAGCTTGAGGGACTCCTACTACGAGCAGTACTTC; CDR3aa: CASSLRDSYYEQYF
v_gene: TRBV7-9; abundance: .; j_gene: TRBJ2-7; d_gene: TRBD2; CDR3nt: TGTGCCATCGAGGGGACTAGCGGTTCTAGATGGGACGAGCAGTACTTC; CDR3aa: CAIEGTSGSRWDEQYF
v_gene: TRBV5-6; abundance: once; j_gene: TRBJ2-5; d_gene: TRBD1; CDR3nt: TGTGCCAGCAGCTACGTACAGGGGGTTGTGGAGACCCAGTACTTC; CDR3aa: CASSYVQGVVETQYF
v_gene: TRBV6-1; abundance: .; j_gene: TRBJ2-1; d_gene: .; CDR3nt: TGTGCCAGCACCATGAACGCCTACAATGAGCAGTTCTTC; CDR3aa: CASTMNAYNEQFF
v_gene: TRBV2; abundance: .; j_gene: TRBJ1-4; d_gene: .; CDR3nt: TGTGCCAGCAGTGATTGGCTCACTAATGAAAAACTGTTTTTT; CDR3aa: CASSDWLTNEKLFF
v_gene: TRBV5-4; abundance: .; j_gene: TRBJ2-3; d_gene: TRBD2; CDR3nt: TGTGCCAGCAGCTTCCCTCTAGCGGGAGGGCAGGCAGATACGCAGTATTTT; CDR3aa: CASSFPLAGGQADTQYF
v_gene: TRBV9; abundance: .; j_gene: TRBJ2-1; d_gene: TRBD2; CDR3nt: TGTGCCAGCAGCGTATCGCCCTTGACTAGCGGGAGTCTTGAGCAGTTCTTC; CDR3aa: CASSVSPLTSGSLEQFF
v_gene: TRBV29-1; abundance: .; j_gene: TRBJ2-7; d_gene: TRBD2; CDR3nt: TGCAGCGTTTCCGGGACTAGCGGGAGTGTTGAGCAGTACTTC; CDR3aa: CSVSGTSGSVEQYF
v_gene: TRBV6-1; abundance: once; j_gene: TRBJ2-7; d_gene: TRBD2; CDR3nt: TGTGCCAGCACCCCTAGCGGTAACTACGAGCAGTACTTC; CDR3aa: CASTPSGNYEQYF
v_gene: TRBV6-1; abundance: .; j_gene: TRBJ1-2; d_gene: .; CDR3nt: TGTGCCAGCAGGGATTCCTATGGCTACACCTTC; CDR3aa: CASRDSYGYTF
v_gene: TRBV28; abundance: .; j_gene: TRBJ2-2; d_gene: .; CDR3nt: TGTGCCAGCAGTTTATCAGGGCGAGAGCTGTTTTTT; CDR3aa: CASSLSGRELFF